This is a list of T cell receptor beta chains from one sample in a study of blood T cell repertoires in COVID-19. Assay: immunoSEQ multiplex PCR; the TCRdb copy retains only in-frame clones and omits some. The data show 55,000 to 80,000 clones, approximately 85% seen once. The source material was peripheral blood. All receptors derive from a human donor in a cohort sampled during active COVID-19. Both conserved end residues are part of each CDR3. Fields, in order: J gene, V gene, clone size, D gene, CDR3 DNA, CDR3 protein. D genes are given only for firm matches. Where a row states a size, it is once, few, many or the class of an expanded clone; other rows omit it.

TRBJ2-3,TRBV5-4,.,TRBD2,TGTGCCAGCAGCTTGGGTGGCGGGGGGGGCGATACGCAGTATTTT,CASSLGGGGGDTQYF
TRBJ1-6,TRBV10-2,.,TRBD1,TGCGCCAGCAGTGAGAGACAGGGACGCGGTTCACCCCTCCACTTT,CASSERQGRGSPLHF
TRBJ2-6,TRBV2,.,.,TGTGCCAGCAGGGAGAACTCTGGGGCCAACGTCCTGACTTTC,CASRENSGANVLTF
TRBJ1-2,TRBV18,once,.,TGTGCCAGCTCACCCGACTGGGAGGGTGGCTACACCTTC,CASSPDWEGGYTF
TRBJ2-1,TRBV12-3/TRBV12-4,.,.,TGTGCCAGCAAAGCTCTCTATGAGCAGTTCTTC,CASKALYEQFF
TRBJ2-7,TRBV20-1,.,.,TGCAGTGCTAGCTACGAGCACGAGCAGTACTTC,CSASYEHEQYF
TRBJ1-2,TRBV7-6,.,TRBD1,TGTGCCAGCAGCTTAACCTCCCGACAGGGAGCATATGGCTACACCTTC,CASSLTSRQGAYGYTF
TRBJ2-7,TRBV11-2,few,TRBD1,TGTGCCAGCAGCTTAGAGGACAGGACTTTCTACGAGCAGTACTTC,CASSLEDRTFYEQYF
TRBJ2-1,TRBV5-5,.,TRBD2,TGTGCCAGCAGCTTGGGGCTAGCGGGGGGGTTCTACAATGAGCAGTTCTTC,CASSLGLAGGFYNEQFF
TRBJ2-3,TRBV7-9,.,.,TGTGCCAGCAGCCCCAGTTCTGTCACAGATACGCAGTATTTT,CASSPSSVTDTQYF
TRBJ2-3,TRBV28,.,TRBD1,TGTGCCAGCAGTCCTCCACAGGGGTTTCAGTATTTT,CASSPPQGFQYF
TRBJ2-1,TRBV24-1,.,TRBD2,TGTGCCACCAGCGCGGCTAGCGGGGGGAACAATGAGCAGTTCTTC,CATSAASGGNNEQFF
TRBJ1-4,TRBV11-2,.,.,TGTGCCAGCAGCTTTGGCGGAACCTTTAATGAAAAACTGTTTTTT,CASSFGGTFNEKLFF
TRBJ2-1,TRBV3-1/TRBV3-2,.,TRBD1,TGTGCCAGCAGCCCCTTCGACAGGGACGGGGATGAGCAGTTCTTC,CASSPFDRDGDEQFF
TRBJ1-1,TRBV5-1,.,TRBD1,TGCGCCAGCAGGCTGGGACAGGACACTGAAGCTTTCTTT,CASRLGQDTEAFF
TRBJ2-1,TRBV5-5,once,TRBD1,TGTGCCAGCAGCTTGGCTGGGACAGGGGGCCCTAAGCAGTTCTTC,CASSLAGTGGPKQFF
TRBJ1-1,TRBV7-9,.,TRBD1,TGTGCCAGCAGCCCGAGACAGGGTTCCACTGAAGCTTTCTTT,CASSPRQGSTEAFF
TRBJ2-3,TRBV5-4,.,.,TGTGCCAGCAGGCCACAGGTGCCTAGCACAGATACGCAGTATTTT,CASRPQVPSTDTQYF
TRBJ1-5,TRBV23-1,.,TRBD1,TGCGCCAGCAGTCAATGTGGGACAGGGCATAGCAATCAGCCCCAGCATTTT,CASSQCGTGHSNQPQHF
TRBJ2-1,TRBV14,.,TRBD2,TGTGCCAGCAGCCAATCTAGCGGGGGGTTCAATGAGCAGTTCTTC,CASSQSSGGFNEQFF
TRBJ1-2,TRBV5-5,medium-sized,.,TGTGCCAGCAGCTTGGAGGCAGGTCGTCGGAGCTACACCTTC,CASSLEAGRRSYTF
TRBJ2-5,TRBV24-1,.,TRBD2,TGTGCCACCAGTGATTCGCGGGGGGCTGGAGAGACCCAGTACTTC,CATSDSRGAGETQYF
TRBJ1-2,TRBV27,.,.,TGTGCCAGCAGTTTCAGGGGCCTCTATGGCTACACCTTC,CASSFRGLYGYTF
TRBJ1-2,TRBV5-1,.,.,TGCGCCAGCAGCCTACAGGGTTTCTATGGCTACACCTTC,CASSLQGFYGYTF
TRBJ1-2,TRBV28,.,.,TGTGCCAGCGGCTTGAGGGATGGCTACACCTTC,CASGLRDGYTF
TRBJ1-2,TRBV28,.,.,TGTGCCAGCAGTTTATGGACCGCAGGGGAGGGAGGCTACACCTTC,CASSLWTAGEGGYTF
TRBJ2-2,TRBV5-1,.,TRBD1,TGCGCCAGCAGCGGGGCAGGGGGAACCGGGGAGCTGTTTTTT,CASSGAGGTGELFF
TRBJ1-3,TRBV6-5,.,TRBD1,TGTGCCAGCAGTTACCGACAGGGAATTGGAAACACCATATATTTT,CASSYRQGIGNTIYF
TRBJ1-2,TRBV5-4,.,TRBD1,TGTGCCAGCAGCCCGGACAGCAGGGGGCGGAACTATGGCTACACCTTC,CASSPDSRGRNYGYTF
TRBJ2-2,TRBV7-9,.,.,TGTGCCAGCAGCACAGGGTTCGCGAACACCGGGGAGCTGTTTTTT,CASSTGFANTGELFF
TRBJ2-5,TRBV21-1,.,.,TGTGCCAGCAGCCCACGATTTGACAGGGCACAAGAGACCCAGTACTTC,CASSPRFDRAQETQYF
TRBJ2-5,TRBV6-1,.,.,TGTGCCAGCAGTGCCCAATCCCAGGGGCGCGGGGAGACCCAGTACTTC,CASSAQSQGRGETQYF
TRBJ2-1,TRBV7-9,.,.,TGTGCCAGCAGCTCGACAGGAGACTCCTACAATGAGCAGTTCTTC,CASSSTGDSYNEQFF
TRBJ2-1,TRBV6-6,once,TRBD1,TGTGCCAGCAGCGAAGGGGGCGCCGGGCATGAGCAGTTCTTC,CASSEGGAGHEQFF
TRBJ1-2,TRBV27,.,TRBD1,TGTGCCAGCAGTCAGGGGGGTTGGGGGACTTTTAACTATGGCTACACCTTC,CASSQGGWGTFNYGYTF
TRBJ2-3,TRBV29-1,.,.,TGCAGCGTGCGCGGGGGCCGTTTCCCAGCAGATACGCAGTATTTT,CSVRGGRFPADTQYF
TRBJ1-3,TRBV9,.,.,TGTGCCAGCAGCGTAGAGGGGTCCCACGGCCGGGACACCATATATTTT,CASSVEGSHGRDTIYF
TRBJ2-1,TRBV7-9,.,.,TGTGCCAGCAGCTCGGGGGTAGCAGGTGAGCAGTTCTTC,CASSSGVAGEQFF
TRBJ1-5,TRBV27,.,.,TGTGCCAGCAGTTTACGTGCAGGAAATCAGCCCCAGCATTTT,CASSLRAGNQPQHF
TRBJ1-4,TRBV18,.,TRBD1,TGTGCCAGCTCCCCCACCTGGACAGGGGGGGGAGAAAAACTGTTTTTT,CASSPTWTGGGEKLFF
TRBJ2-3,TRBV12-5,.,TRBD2,TGTGCTAGTGGATCACGGGGGGGCAGCGCAGATACGCAGTATTTT,CASGSRGGSADTQYF
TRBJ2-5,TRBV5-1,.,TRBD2,TGCGCCAGCAGCTTGGGACCCCTGGCGGGGGGCCAAGAGACCCAGTACTTC,CASSLGPLAGGQETQYF
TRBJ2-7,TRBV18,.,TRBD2,TGTGCCAGCTCTACCGGACTAGCGGGGGCCGCGTACGAGCAGTACTTC,CASSTGLAGAAYEQYF
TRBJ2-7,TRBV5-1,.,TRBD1,TGCGCCAGCAATCGGGACAGGGGTGTCTCCGAGCAGTACTTC,CASNRDRGVSEQYF
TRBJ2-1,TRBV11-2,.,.,TGTGCCAGCAGCTTATTGCGGGGACGCTCCTACAATGAGCAGTTCTTC,CASSLLRGRSYNEQFF
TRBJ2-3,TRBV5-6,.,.,TGTGCCAGCAGCCCGCCTGCGGGGTCAGATACGCAGTATTTT,CASSPPAGSDTQYF
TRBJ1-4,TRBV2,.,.,TGTGCCACCGCCTGGGAGACTAATGAAAAACTGTTTTTT,CATAWETNEKLFF
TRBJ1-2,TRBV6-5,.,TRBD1,TGTGCCAGCACGACAGGGATAGGGTATGGCTACACCTTC,CASTTGIGYGYTF